This T cell receptor (beta chain) emerged from a study of T cell repertoires in cytomegalovirus infection. The wider study: Carrying CMV and the relevant HLA type showed in public TCR beta signatures. Whole-study results and caveats: Pooled public TCR beta family frequency picked out CMV carriers with the relevant HLA. Ex vivo, HLA-C-restricted CMV-specific TCR beta clonotypes prevailed over the rest of the response.

MiXCR, applied by TCRdb to the reads, yields one record per CDR3 protein. This sample has about 490,000 distinct CDR3 sequences, with 15% to 20% found just once. This clonotype appeared many times. Its target is not known. The J segment lost 6 bases and the V segment lost 2 bases, leaving 7 bases of the junction unmatched. The CDR3 contains 16 residues. Germline CDR1 is MDHEN and CDR2 is SYDVKM. Sample: CD8+ T cells from PBMCs. This receptor was taken from a human donor in good health (CMV status not recorded). Some clones in this sample may be carry-over from other donors' samples. V gene TRBV28 combines with J gene TRBJ2-4, with 10 positions matching TRBD2. The CDR3 DNA reads as TGTGCCAGCAGTTTAGGGAGCGGGAGGGCCGGAAACATTCAGTACTTC. Translation gives CASSLGSGRAGNIQYF.